Listed below are T cell receptor beta chains from one sample, sequenced in a study of identical twins. Each CDR3 protein is one row after TCRdb ran MiXCR on the 5' RACE reads. This sample has hundreds of thousands of distinct CDR3 sequences, with approximately 22% found just once. The same sample was also studied in work on T cells expressing NK-cell markers.

The sequenced sample consisted of PBMCs. These receptors originate from a woman aged 18-30 years in good health. CDR3s include the opening cysteine and the closing phenylalanine or tryptophan. A D gene is named only where the DNA matches it firmly. Size is omitted from some rows. Given values are once, few, many or a class for expanded clones.

V	size	D	J	length	CDR3	DNA
TRBV20-1	few	NA	TRBJ1-2	14	CSARRDPTIYGYTF	TGCAGTGCTAGACGAGACCCTACGATCTATGGCTACACCTTC
TRBV6-5	NA	TRBD2	TRBJ2-1	12	CASTDQAGQQFF	TGTGCCAGCACCGACCAAGCGGGACAGCAGTTCTTC
TRBV6-5	few	NA	TRBJ1-2	15	CATKLVEEANYGYTF	TGTGCCACCAAGTTAGTGGAAGAAGCTAACTATGGCTACACCTTC
TRBV5-1	few	NA	TRBJ1-2	13	CASSLGGRDGYTF	TGCGCCAGCAGCTTGGGCGGCAGGGATGGCTACACCTTC
TRBV20-1	NA	NA	TRBJ2-1	14	CSAVSYSSYNEQFF	TGCAGTGCCGTCTCTTATTCCTCCTACAATGAGCAGTTCTTC
TRBV20-1	many	NA	TRBJ2-7	13	CSARGSGSYEQYF	TGCAGTGCTAGAGGGAGCGGTTCATACGAGCAGTACTTC
TRBV7-2	NA	TRBD2	TRBJ2-2	17	CASSLASLAGSTGELFF	TGTGCCAGCAGCTTAGCGTCACTAGCGGGATCTACCGGGGAGCTGTTTTTT
TRBV7-9	few	NA	TRBJ1-1	16	CASSQRYTDSRAEAFF	TGTGCCAGCAGCCAACGATATACGGATTCGCGTGCTGAAGCTTTCTTT
TRBV20-1	NA	NA	TRBJ2-7	16	CSARALGQRLAGEQYF	TGCAGTGCTAGAGCTCTGGGACAGCGATTAGCGGGCGAGCAGTACTTC
TRBV29-1	NA	TRBD2	TRBJ2-3	14	CSVGPYGRVDTQYF	TGCAGCGTGGGACCCTACGGGAGGGTAGATACGCAGTATTTT
TRBV5-1	few	NA	TRBJ2-5	13	CASSPGGVVTQYF	TGCGCCAGCAGCCCCGGTGGAGTGGTGACCCAGTACTTC
TRBV20-1	few	TRBD2	TRBJ2-7	17	CSAPPSGSGGAAYEQYF	TGCAGTGCTCCCCCGTCCGGTAGCGGGGGGGCCGCCTACGAGCAGTACTTC
TRBV3-1	many	NA	TRBJ2-2	15	CASSQEGRDTGELFF	TGTGCCAGCAGCCAAGAGGGGCGCGACACCGGGGAGCTGTTTTTT
TRBV20-1	NA	NA	TRBJ2-5	12	CSARDWGETQYF	TGCAGTGCTCGAGATTGGGGGGAGACCCAGTACTTC
TRBV5-1	NA	NA	TRBJ2-7	16	CASRYGSGHPTYEQYF	TGCGCCAGCAGATACGGTTCGGGACATCCAACCTACGAGCAGTACTTC
TRBV7-9	few	TRBD1	TRBJ1-2	17	CASSLRDRGSLSYGYTF	TGTGCCAGCAGCCTCCGGGACAGGGGCTCGCTCAGCTATGGCTACACCTTC
TRBV6-1	NA	NA	TRBJ1-1	15	CASTADLQALTEAFF	TGTGCCAGCACCGCGGACCTTCAGGCACTCACTGAAGCTTTCTTT
TRBV20-1	NA	TRBD1	TRBJ2-7	14	CSASGRGFLIEQYF	TGCAGTGCTAGTGGCAGGGGGTTTCTAATCGAGCAGTACTTC
TRBV9	few	TRBD1	TRBJ1-2	13	CASSVGGGSGYTF	TGTGCCAGCAGCGTAGGAGGGGGCTCTGGCTACACCTTC
TRBV5-1	few	TRBD2	TRBJ2-3	15	CASSYSSGRTDTQYF	TGCGCCAGCAGCTACTCTAGCGGGAGGACAGATACGCAGTATTTT
TRBV30	few	NA	TRBJ2-5	14	CAWGTLLLRETQYF	TGTGCCTGGGGGACTCTCCTGTTGAGGGAGACCCAGTACTTC
TRBV10-3	NA	TRBD1	TRBJ2-1	14	CANSPGGADNEQFF	TGTGCCAACTCTCCAGGGGGCGCAGACAATGAGCAGTTCTTC
TRBV7-2	many	NA	TRBJ2-7	13	CASSSPGRYEQYF	TGTGCCAGCAGCTCGCCCGGCCGCTACGAGCAGTACTTC
TRBV7-9	NA	NA	TRBJ2-7	14	CASSTPDIYYEQYF	TGTGCCAGCAGCACGCCGGACATATACTACGAGCAGTACTTC
TRBV7-7	few	TRBD2	TRBJ2-5	15	CASSMGGGPQETQYF	TGTGCTAGCAGCATGGGCGGGGGGCCCCAAGAGACCCAGTACTTC
TRBV20-1	few	NA	TRBJ2-5	11	CSARNQETQYF	TGCAGTGCTAGGAACCAAGAGACCCAGTACTTC
TRBV5-1	NA	TRBD2	TRBJ2-3	16	CASSLGTSGATDTQYF	TGCGCCAGCAGCTTGGGAACTAGCGGGGCCACAGATACGCAGTATTTT
TRBV9	NA	NA	TRBJ2-2	16	CASSRGRNSNTGELFF	TGTGCCAGCAGCCGGGGCCGTAATTCGAACACCGGGGAGCTGTTTTTT
TRBV5-1	NA	TRBD1	TRBJ2-3	13	CASGETGADTQYF	TGCGCCAGCGGGGAGACAGGGGCCGATACGCAGTATTTT
TRBV6-1	few	NA	TRBJ2-1	15	CASSDPANGYNEQFF	TGTGCCAGCAGTGACCCAGCTAATGGCTACAATGAGCAGTTCTTC
TRBV5-1	few	NA	TRBJ2-3	16	CASSLARLESTDTQYF	TGCGCCAGCAGCTTGGCTCGACTAGAGAGCACAGATACGCAGTATTTT
TRBV7-9	few	NA	TRBJ2-6	16	CASSFVAVPGANVLTF	TGTGCCAGCAGCTTCGTTGCCGTGCCTGGGGCCAACGTCCTGACTTTC
TRBV4-3	NA	NA	TRBJ2-6	15	CASNPGRAGANVLTF	TGCGCCAGCAACCCGGGCCGGGCCGGGGCCAACGTCCTGACTTTC
TRBV6-5	few	NA	TRBJ2-1	16	CASSYSIGTAYNEQFF	TGTGCCAGCAGTTACTCCATCGGGACGGCATACAATGAGCAGTTCTTC
TRBV29-1	NA	NA	TRBJ1-4	12	CSVRYAGEKLFF	TGCAGCGTTAGGTATGCTGGCGAAAAACTGTTTTTT
TRBV10-1	few	NA	TRBJ2-1	14	CASKATPKDDEQFF	TGCGCCAGCAAAGCGACGCCCAAGGACGATGAGCAGTTCTTC
TRBV10-2	NA	TRBD2	TRBJ2-1	15	CASSVNGGAYNEQFF	TGCGCCAGCAGTGTCAACGGGGGGGCGTACAATGAGCAGTTCTTC
TRBV6-5	few	NA	TRBJ2-7	15	CASSFEERGLYEQYF	TGTGCCAGCAGTTTCGAGGAGAGGGGTCTGTACGAGCAGTACTTC
TRBV5-1	NA	TRBD1	TRBJ2-7	16	CASSYYHRGSSNEQYF	TGCGCCAGCAGCTATTACCACAGGGGGTCTTCTAACGAGCAGTACTTC
TRBV6-2/TRBV6-3	NA	NA	TRBJ1-5	11	CARYSNQPQHF	TGTGCTCGGTATAGCAATCAGCCCCAGCATTTT
TRBV5-5	NA	NA	TRBJ2-5	15	CASSPWREERETQYF	TGTGCCAGCAGCCCCTGGAGGGAGGAGAGGGAGACCCAGTACTTC
TRBV5-1	NA	NA	TRBJ2-1	16	CASSLAEPSPYYEQFF	TGCGCCAGCAGCTTGGCCGAACCTTCCCCCTACTATGAGCAGTTCTTC
TRBV30	NA	TRBD1	TRBJ2-3	17	CAWSTQRGRSHTDTQYF	TGTGCCTGGAGTACCCAGAGGGGGCGTTCTCACACAGATACGCAGTATTTT
TRBV9	NA	NA	TRBJ1-1	13	CASSVVARAEAFF	TGTGCCAGCAGCGTAGTTGCCAGGGCTGAAGCTTTCTTT